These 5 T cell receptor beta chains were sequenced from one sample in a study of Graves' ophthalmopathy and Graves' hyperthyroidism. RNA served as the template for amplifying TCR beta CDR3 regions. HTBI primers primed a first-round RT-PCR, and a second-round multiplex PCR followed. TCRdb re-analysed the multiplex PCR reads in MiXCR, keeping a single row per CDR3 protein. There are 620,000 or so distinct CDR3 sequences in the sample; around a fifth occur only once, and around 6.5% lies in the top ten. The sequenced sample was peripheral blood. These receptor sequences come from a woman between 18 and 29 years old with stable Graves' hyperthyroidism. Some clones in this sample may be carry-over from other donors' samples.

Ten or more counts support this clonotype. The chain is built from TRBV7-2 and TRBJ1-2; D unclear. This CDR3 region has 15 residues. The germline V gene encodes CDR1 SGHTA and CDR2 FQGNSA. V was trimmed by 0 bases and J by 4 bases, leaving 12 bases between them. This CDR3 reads CASSLAPSVGYGYTF. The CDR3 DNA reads TGTGCCAGCAGCTTAGCGCCCAGCGTGGGCTATGGCTACACCTTC.

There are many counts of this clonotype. CDR3 in amino acids: CASSYSAYSYEQYF. The CDR3 region has the DNA TGTGCCAGCAGTTACTCAGCGTACTCCTACGAGCAGTACTTC. The rearrangement links TRBV6-2 or TRBV6-3 to TRBJ2-7; D unresolved. V was cut by 0 bases and J by 0 bases, with 6 bases left in between. In germline, CDR1 is MNHEY, CDR2 SVGEGT. The CDR3 length is 14 residues.

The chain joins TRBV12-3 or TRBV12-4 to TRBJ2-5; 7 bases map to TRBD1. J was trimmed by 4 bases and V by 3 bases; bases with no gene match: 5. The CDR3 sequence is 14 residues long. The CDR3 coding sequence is TGTGCCAGCAGTTTCCCGGGACAGCTAGAGACCCAGTACTTC. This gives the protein CASSFPGQLETQYF.

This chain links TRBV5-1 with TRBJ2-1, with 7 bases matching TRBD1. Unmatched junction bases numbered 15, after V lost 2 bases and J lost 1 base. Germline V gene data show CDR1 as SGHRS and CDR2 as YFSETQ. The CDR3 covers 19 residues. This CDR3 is CASSFTLNRGGRSYNEQFF. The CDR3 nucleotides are TGCGCCAGCAGCTTTACTCTCAACAGGGGCGGTCGATCCTACAATGAGCAGTTCTTC.

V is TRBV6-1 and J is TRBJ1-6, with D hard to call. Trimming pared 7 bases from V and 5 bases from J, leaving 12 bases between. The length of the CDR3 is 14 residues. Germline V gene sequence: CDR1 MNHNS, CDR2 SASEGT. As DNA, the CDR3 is TGTGCCAGCAAGAAAAGAGCCAATAATTCACCCCTCCACTTT. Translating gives CASKKRANNSPLHF.